This paragraph covers one T cell receptor beta chain sequence. Its antigen is unidentified. A junction end diverges from the germline sequence, so it may reflect a read error. CDR1 and CDR2 (germline): MGHRA, YSYEKL. CDR3 length: 15 amino acids. TCRdb fed the 5' RACE reads into MiXCR, producing one record per CDR3 protein. The sample carries about 100,000 distinct CDR3 sequences, roughly 10% recorded once. The data derive from a study of T-cell memory formation after mild COVID-19. Whole-study results and caveats: Day 37-peaking second-wave clones had unconfirmed SARS-CoV-2 specificity. Clones that shrank (day 15 to 85) were balanced CD4/CD8, whereas later expanders leaned CD4+. Of the contracting clones, CD4+ ones lay mainly in CM and EM, and CD8+ ones in EMRA.

The TCR sequence derives from a man between 18 and 29 years old who had mild COVID-19 (a few samples of this study predate the infection). Cell type and time point are not known. This chain links TRBV4-1 with TRBJ1-1, with D perhaps TRBD1 (5 bases). Sequenced material: PBMCs or a T cell subset sorted from them (not recorded which). In DNA form, the CDR3 reads TGCGCCAGCAGTCAAGCTCGGCAGGGTGACACTGAAGCTTTCTTT. This codes for CASSQARQGDTEAFF.